A single sample is the source of the 25 T cell receptor beta chains below, sequenced in a study of siplizumab effects on memory and regulatory T cells. The data were produced by immunoSEQ multiplex PCR, yet TCRdb's version contains in-frame clones alone and is incomplete. The data show some 97,000 clones, 75% to 95% seen once. Sequenced: CD4+ T cells sorted from blood. The receptors come from a human donor in good health. Some clones in this sample may be carry-over from other donors' samples.

This clone has a single count. The rearrangement links TRBV6-5 to TRBJ1-2; 7 bases are a match to TRBD1. This CDR3 has 12 amino acids. J was trimmed by 7 bases and V by 5 bases; bases with no gene match: 4. Germline CDR1 MNHEY, CDR2 SVGAGI. CDR3 coding DNA: TGTGCCAGCAGTAAGACAGGGAGTGGCTACACCTTC. Protein sequence: CASSKTGSGYTF.

The rearrangement links TRBV30 to TRBJ2-1; 12 bases line up with TRBD2. Unmatched junction bases numbered 17, after V lost 0 bases and J lost 5 bases. The CDR3 covers 20 residues. Germline CDR1 GTSNPN, CDR2 SVGIG (reference sequence). The CDR3 here is CAWSVRAVRTSGRLDNEQFF. The DNA of the CDR3 is TGTGCCTGGAGTGTACGTGCTGTAAGAACTAGCGGGAGGCTCGACAATGAGCAGTTCTTC. Based on the CDR3 plus reference TRBV30 and TRBJ2-1, the full variable domain is SQTIHQWPATLVQPVGSPLSLECTVEGTSNPNLYWYRQAAGRGLQLLFYSVGIGQISSEVPQNLSASRPQDRQFILSSKKLLLSDSGFYLCAWSVRAVRTSGRLDNEQFFGPGTRLTVL.

The chain couples TRBV2 to TRBJ2-7; 7 nucleotides line up with TRBD2. The V and J ends lost 7 bases and 7 bases, in that order; junction bases with no gene match: 10. Germline CDR1 is SNHLY and CDR2 is FYNNEI. This CDR3 region has 13 residues. This chain's CDR3 is CASIVGGSGEQYF. The CDR3 coding sequence is TGTGCCAGCATTGTGGGAGGGTCGGGAGAGCAGTACTTC.

This rearrangement joins TRBV29-1 to TRBJ1-3; unclear D gene. Germline lookup yields CDR1 SQVTM and CDR2 ANQGSEA. The CDR3 extends over 13 amino acids. V dropped 4 bases and J dropped 0 bases, with 7 bases sitting between them. The CDR3 DNA reads TGCAGCGTTGGGTCCAGCTCTGGAAACACCATATATTTT. It specifies CSVGSSSGNTIYF.

J is TRBJ2-3 and V is TRBV7-9; 8 nucleotides line up with TRBD2. The V and J ends lost 1 base and 3 bases, in that order; junction bases with no gene match: 9. The CDR3 is made up of 17 amino acids. Germline-derived CDR1 and CDR2 are SEHNR and FQNEAQ (reference sequence). In DNA, the CDR3 is TGTGCCAGCAGCTTAGATGAGGGCGGGAGGTTGACAGATACGCAGTATTTT. Amino acids: CASSLDEGGRLTDTQYF.

V gene TRBV29-1 combines with J gene TRBJ2-7; TRBD1 aligns across 9 bases. This CDR3 is built from 12 residues. Per germline, CDR1 SQVTM and CDR2 ANQGSEA. V dropped 5 bases and J dropped 6; count of bases not matched to a gene: 5. The CDR3 nucleotides are TGCAGCGTTTGGGACAGGGTTTCCGAGCAGTACTTC. It encodes CSVWDRVSEQYF.

The chain uses TRBV5-1 and TRBJ1-1, with 9 bases identical to TRBD1. Germline V lookup: CDR1 SGHRS, CDR2 YFSETQ. The CDR3 extends over 15 amino acids. J lost 2 bases, V lost 4 bases, and 6 bases had no gene match. The CDR3 coding sequence is TGCGCCAGCAGCGTGGACAGGGGTTTAAACACTGAAGCTTTCTTT. Its translation: CASSVDRGLNTEAFF.

The chain is built from TRBV19 and TRBJ1-3; TRBD1 matches 7 bases. Germline CDR1 reads LNHDA; CDR2 reads SQIVND (reference sequence). The junction had 7 bases not matched to a gene; V was cut back by 7 bases and J by 4 bases. The CDR3 loop spans 14 amino acids. CDR3 DNA sequence: TGTGCCAGTAACCCGGGACAGTCAGGAAACACCATATATTTT. Translation gives CASNPGQSGNTIYF.

The V and J genes are TRBV28 and TRBJ2-2, with D perhaps TRBD1 (5 bases). Per germline, CDR1 MDHEN and CDR2 SYDVKM. The CDR3 length is 13 residues. V shed 6 bases and J shed 4 bases, with 9 bases lying between them. In DNA form, the CDR3 reads TGTGCCAGCAGGGAAGGGGCCACCGGGGAGCTGTTTTTT. Amino acids: CASREGATGELFF.

The rearrangement joins TRBV27 to TRBJ2-3; 10 bases map to TRBD2. Germline V CDR1 and CDR2: MNHEY, SMNVEV (reference sequence). After removal of 6 bases from V and 6 bases from J, the junction contained 6 bases not matched to a gene. The CDR3 is 14 amino acids. The CDR3 coding sequence is TGTGCCAGCAGGTCCGAAGCGGGGGGGGATACGCAGTATTTT. Its translation: CASRSEAGGDTQYF.

The chain uses TRBV5-4 and TRBJ2-7; 8 nucleotides agree with TRBD1. This CDR3 is 14 amino acids long. The J segment lost 2 bases and the V segment lost 5 bases, leaving 6 bases of the junction unmatched. The V gene's germline CDR1 is SGHNT and CDR2 YYREEE (reference sequence). CDR3 region: CASRRDRSTYEQYF. The DNA of the CDR3 is TGTGCCAGCAGGCGGGACAGGTCGACCTACGAGCAGTACTTC.

This sequence joins TRBV7-9 and TRBJ2-1; D remains unclear. V shed 1 base and J shed 7 bases, with 11 bases lying between them. The CDR3 loop spans 14 amino acids. Germline-derived CDR1 and CDR2 are SEHNR and FQNEAQ (reference sequence). The CDR3 DNA follows: TGTGCCAGCAGCTTAGTGGCAGAAAATAATGAGCAGTTCTTC. This translates into CASSLVAENNEQFF.

The chain joins TRBV11-2 to TRBJ2-1, with 8 bases matching TRBD1. The length of the CDR3 is 13 residues. Germline CDR1 is SGHAT and CDR2 is FQNNGV. CDR3 residues: CASHGTGFYEQFF. CDR3 sequence (DNA): TGTGCTTCACACGGGACAGGTTTTTATGAGCAGTTCTTC.

The chain combines TRBV19 with TRBJ1-2, with TRBD1 matching over 7 bases. CDR1 is LNHDA and CDR2 is SQIVND in the germline V gene (reference sequence). Trimming cost V 4 bases and J 2 bases; bases outside gene matches: 7. This CDR3 has 15 residues. The CDR3 nucleotides read TGTGCCAGTAGTACACGACAGGGTTCAAACTATGGCTACACCTTC. Translated, it gives CASSTRQGSNYGYTF.

V gene TRBV21-1 combines with J gene TRBJ2-7; TRBD1, the D gene given by the table, was not confirmed from the DNA. TRBV21-1 is a pseudogene locus. This CDR3 has 15 residues. The CDR3 protein is CASTKRTVCWYEQYF. CDR3 coding DNA: TGTGCCAGCACTAAAAGGACAGTCTGCTGGTACGAGCAGTACTTC.

This clone showed up just once. The J gene is TRBJ1-2, the V gene TRBV10-3; D might be TRBD1 (5 bases). Germline V gene data show CDR1 as ENHRY and CDR2 as SYGVKD. The CDR3 loop spans 16 amino acids. Trimming took off 4 bases at V and 2 bases at J, with 17 bases between the two ends. CDR3: CAISGPGGDANYGYTF. Here the CDR3 DNA reads TGTGCCATCAGTGGACCGGGGGGGGATGCCAACTATGGCTACACCTTC.

The chain links TRBV7-8 to TRBJ1-5, with D tentatively TRBD1 (6 bases). CDR3 length: 16 amino acids. Trimming removed 5 bases at V and 3 bases at J, with 17 bases between. Germline V gene lookup returns CDR1 SGHVS and CDR2 FQNEAQ. This CDR3 reads CASSPKGHLVNQPQHF. CDR3 nucleotide sequence: TGTGCCAGCAGCCCCAAGGGACATCTCGTCAATCAGCCCCAGCATTTT.

This chain links TRBV9 with TRBJ1-3, with D unclear. The CDR3 is 17 residues long. CDR1 and CDR2 from the germline V gene are SGDLS and YYNGEE. V lost 4 bases and J 0 bases, leaving 17 bases between the germline ends. This CDR3 reads CASSLHGLRYSGNTIYF. The CDR3 DNA sequence: TGTGCCAGCAGCCTCCATGGGCTCAGATACTCTGGAAACACCATATATTTT.

This rearrangement joins TRBV6-5 to TRBJ2-5; D gene unclear. CDR3 size: 14 residues. The germline gives CDR1 MNHEY, CDR2 SVGAGI. Trimming cost V 6 bases and J 2 bases, with 13 bases left between them. CDR3 sequence reads: CASRNPIRQETQYF. In nucleotides, the CDR3 is TGTGCCAGCAGAAATCCTATAAGACAAGAGACCCAGTACTTC.

The chain uses TRBV7-3 and TRBJ2-3, with a tentative D call TRBD2 (5 bases). CDR3 length: 14 residues. Germline CDR1 SGHTA, CDR2 FQGTGA. Deletions cut 5 bases from V and 2 bases from J, with 11 bases between. CDR3 residues: CASSAGVTTDTQYF. The CDR3, as DNA: TGTGCCAGCAGCGCGGGCGTAACCACAGATACGCAGTATTTT.

The chain combines TRBV6-1 with TRBJ2-5; D is ambiguous. In germline, CDR1 is MNHNS, CDR2 SASEGT. The V end was cut by 1 base, the J end by 3 bases, with 9 bases between. This CDR3 is built from 14 residues. CDR3 bases: TGTGCCAGCAGTGAAGACTCCGGAAAAGAGACCCAGTACTTC. It is translated as CASSEDSGKETQYF.

This clone was counted a single time. This same CDR3 is encoded by further DNA sequences in the sample. This sequence joins TRBV18 and TRBJ1-1; D is unresolved. Between the trimmed V and J ends, which lost 3 bases and 7 bases, there was a span of 15 bases. The germline gives CDR1 KGHSH, CDR2 LQKENI. The CDR3 sequence is 14 residues long. CDR3 bases: TGTGCCAGCTCACCTTTCGAGGGAGGTGGTGAAGCTTTCTTT. It specifies CASSPFEGGGEAFF.

This clone was picked up one time. DNA for the CDR3: TGCGCCAGCAGCTTGAGGACAAGGGGCAGCACCGGGGAGCTGTTTTTT. It translates to CASSLRTRGSTGELFF. The gene calls are TRBV5-1 and TRBJ2-2, with a tentative D call TRBD1 (5 bases). V lost 1 base to trimming and J lost 4 bases, with 14 bases between them. Germline assignment: CDR1 SGHRS and CDR2 YFSETQ. The CDR3 is 16 residues long.

The chain employs TRBV6-5 and TRBJ1-2, with 7 positions matching TRBD1. Germline loops: CDR1 MNHEY, CDR2 SVGAGI. CDR3 length: 14 residues. With 5 bases clipped from V and 0 bases from J, the junction kept 3 bases outside the gene matches. In nucleotides, the CDR3 is TGTGCCAGCAGTCGTGACAGGGCTAACTATGGCTACACCTTC. Protein sequence: CASSRDRANYGYTF.

This chain uses TRBV7-6 with TRBJ2-1, with 7 bases lining up with TRBD2. The CDR3 has 16 residues. From germline, CDR1 is SGHVS and CDR2 FNYEAQ. J gave up 5 bases and V 3 bases, and 10 bases lay outside the gene matches. The CDR3 region has the DNA TGTGCCAGCAGCTTGAGTGCTTTCGGGACTAACAATGAGCAGTTCTTC. Encoded protein: CASSLSAFGTNNEQFF.